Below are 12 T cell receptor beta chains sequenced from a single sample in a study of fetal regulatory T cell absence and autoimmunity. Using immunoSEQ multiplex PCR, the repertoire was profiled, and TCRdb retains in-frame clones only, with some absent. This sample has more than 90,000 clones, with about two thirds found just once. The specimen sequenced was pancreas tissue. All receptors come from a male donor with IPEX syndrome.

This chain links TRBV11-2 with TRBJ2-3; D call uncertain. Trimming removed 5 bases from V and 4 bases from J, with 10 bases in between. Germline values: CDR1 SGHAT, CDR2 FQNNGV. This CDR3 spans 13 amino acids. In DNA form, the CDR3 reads TGTGCCAGCAGCCCGTCCCAACCAGATACGCAGTATTTT. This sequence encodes CASSPSQPDTQYF.

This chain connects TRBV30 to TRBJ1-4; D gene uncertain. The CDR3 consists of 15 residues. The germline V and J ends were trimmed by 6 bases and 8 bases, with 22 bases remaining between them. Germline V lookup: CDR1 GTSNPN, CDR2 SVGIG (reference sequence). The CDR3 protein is CACHRRSYRREKLFF. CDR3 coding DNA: TGTGCCTGCCACCGACGGTCCTACCGGAGGGAAAAACTGTTTTTT.

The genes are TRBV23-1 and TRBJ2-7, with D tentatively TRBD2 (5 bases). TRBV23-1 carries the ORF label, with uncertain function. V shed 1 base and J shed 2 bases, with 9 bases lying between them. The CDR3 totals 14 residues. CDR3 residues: CASSQYERTYEQYF. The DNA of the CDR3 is TGCGCCAGCAGTCAATACGAGCGGACCTACGAGCAGTACTTC.

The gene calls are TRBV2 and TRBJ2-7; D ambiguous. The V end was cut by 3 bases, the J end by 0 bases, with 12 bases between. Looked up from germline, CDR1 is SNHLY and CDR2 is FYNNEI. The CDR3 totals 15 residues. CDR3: CASSDWSLFSYEQYF. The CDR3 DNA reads TGTGCCAGCAGTGATTGGTCCTTATTCTCCTACGAGCAGTACTTC.

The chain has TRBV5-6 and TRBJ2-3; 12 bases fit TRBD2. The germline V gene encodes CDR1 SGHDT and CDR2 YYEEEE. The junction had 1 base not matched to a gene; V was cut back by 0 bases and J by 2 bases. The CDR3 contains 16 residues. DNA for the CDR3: TGTGCCAGCAGCTTGGGACTAGCGGGGGTCACAGATACGCAGTATTTT. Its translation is CASSLGLAGVTDTQYF.

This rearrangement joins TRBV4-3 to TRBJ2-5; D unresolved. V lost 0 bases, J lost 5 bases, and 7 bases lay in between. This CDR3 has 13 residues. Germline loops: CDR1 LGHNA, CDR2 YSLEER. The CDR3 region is CASSQDRTETQYF. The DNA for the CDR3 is TGCGCCAGCAGCCAAGATCGAACGGAGACCCAGTACTTC.

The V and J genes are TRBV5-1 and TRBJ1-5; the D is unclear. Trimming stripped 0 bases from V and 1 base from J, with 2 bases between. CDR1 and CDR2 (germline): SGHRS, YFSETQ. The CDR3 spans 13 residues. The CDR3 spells CASSLGSNQPQHF. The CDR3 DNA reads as TGCGCCAGCAGCTTGGGGAGCAATCAGCCCCAGCATTTT.

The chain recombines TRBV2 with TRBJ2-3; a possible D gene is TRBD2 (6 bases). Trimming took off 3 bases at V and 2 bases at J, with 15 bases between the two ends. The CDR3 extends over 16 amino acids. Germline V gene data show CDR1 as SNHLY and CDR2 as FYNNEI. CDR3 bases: TGTGCCAGCAGTGACCCAGCGCGGGGAAACACAGATACGCAGTATTTT. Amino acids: CASSDPARGNTDTQYF.

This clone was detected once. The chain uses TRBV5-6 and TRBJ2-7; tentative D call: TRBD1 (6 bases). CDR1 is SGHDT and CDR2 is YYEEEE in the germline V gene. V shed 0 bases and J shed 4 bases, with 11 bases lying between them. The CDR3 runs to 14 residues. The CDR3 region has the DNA TGTGCCAGCAGCTTGGAACAGGGTATTTACGAGCAGTACTTC. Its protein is CASSLEQGIYEQYF.

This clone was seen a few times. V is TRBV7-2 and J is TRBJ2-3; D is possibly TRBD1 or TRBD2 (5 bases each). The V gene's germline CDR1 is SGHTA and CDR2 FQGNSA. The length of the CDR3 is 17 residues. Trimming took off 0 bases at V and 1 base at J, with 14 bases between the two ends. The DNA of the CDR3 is TGTGCCAGCAGCTTAGCGGGAACTAGAGGGGGCACAGATACGCAGTATTTT. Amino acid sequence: CASSLAGTRGGTDTQYF.

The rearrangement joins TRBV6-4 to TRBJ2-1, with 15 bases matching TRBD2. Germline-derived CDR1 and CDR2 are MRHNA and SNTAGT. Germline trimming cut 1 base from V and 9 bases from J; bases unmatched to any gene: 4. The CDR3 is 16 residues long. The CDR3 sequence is CASSDWTSGRAGEQFF. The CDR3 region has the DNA TGTGCCAGCAGTGACTGGACTAGCGGGAGGGCGGGTGAGCAGTTCTTC.

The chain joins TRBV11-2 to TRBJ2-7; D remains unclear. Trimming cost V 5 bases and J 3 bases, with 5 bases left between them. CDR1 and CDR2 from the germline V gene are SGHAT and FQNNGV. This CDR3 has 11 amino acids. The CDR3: CASSENYEQYF. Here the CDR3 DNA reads TGTGCCAGCAGCGAGAACTACGAGCAGTACTTC.